These T cell receptor beta chains were read from a single sample in a study of T cell responses to AZD1222 COVID-19 vaccine. Some clones are missing from TCRdb's copy, which holds only in-frame ones; the method was immunoSEQ multiplex PCR. The profile shows 100,000 or so clones, about 88% of them singletons. The sequencing used peripheral blood, collected on day 0 of AZD1222 vaccination. Receptors were obtained from an adult in good health. Each CDR3 is given with its conserved first and last residue. Each record gives: V gene, D gene, clone size, J gene, CDR3 protein, CDR3 DNA. D genes are given only for firm matches. Clone size, where shown, is once, few, many, or a class for clones that have expanded.

v_call: TRBV4-3
d_call: TRBD1
clone_size: once
j_call: TRBJ1-4
cdr3_aa: CASSQDRGLSEKLFF
cdr3_nt: TGCGCCAGCAGCCAGGACAGGGGGCTTAGTGAAAAACTGTTTTTT

v_call: TRBV7-2
d_call: NA
clone_size: NA
j_call: TRBJ2-1
cdr3_aa: CASSLWDALAYNEQFF
cdr3_nt: TGTGCCAGCAGTCTATGGGACGCCCTAGCCTACAATGAGCAGTTCTTC

v_call: TRBV5-1
d_call: NA
clone_size: NA
j_call: TRBJ2-1
cdr3_aa: CASSLATRGNEQFF
cdr3_nt: TGCGCCAGCAGCTTGGCGACCAGGGGTAATGAGCAGTTCTTC

v_call: TRBV3-1/TRBV3-2
d_call: NA
clone_size: NA
j_call: TRBJ1-4
cdr3_aa: CASSQEGVGNEKLFF
cdr3_nt: TGTGCCAGCAGCCAAGAAGGGGTGGGTAATGAAAAACTGTTTTTT

v_call: TRBV7-2
d_call: NA
clone_size: NA
j_call: TRBJ1-3
cdr3_aa: CASSPGSWISSGNTIYF
cdr3_nt: TGTGCCAGCAGCCCTGGGAGCTGGATTAGCTCTGGAAACACCATATATTTT

v_call: TRBV30
d_call: NA
clone_size: NA
j_call: TRBJ2-6
cdr3_aa: CAWNGRYWANVLTF
cdr3_nt: TGTGCCTGGAATGGCCGGTACTGGGCCAACGTCCTGACTTTC

v_call: TRBV27
d_call: NA
clone_size: NA
j_call: TRBJ2-3
cdr3_aa: CASRERAPAHRPYF
cdr3_nt: TGTGCCAGCAGAGAACGGGCCCCCGCCCATCGGCCGTATTTT

v_call: TRBV5-1
d_call: NA
clone_size: NA
j_call: TRBJ2-7
cdr3_aa: CASSLGAGTSYEQYF
cdr3_nt: TGCGCCAGCAGCTTGGGGGCAGGGACCAGCTACGAGCAGTACTTC

v_call: TRBV5-5
d_call: NA
clone_size: NA
j_call: TRBJ2-3
cdr3_aa: CASSLARTSTDTQYF
cdr3_nt: TGTGCCAGCAGCTTGGCGCGGACTAGCACAGATACGCAGTATTTT

v_call: TRBV4-2
d_call: NA
clone_size: NA
j_call: TRBJ1-1
cdr3_aa: CASSVPLDRQNTEAFF
cdr3_nt: TGTGCCAGCAGCGTCCCCCTTGACAGGCAGAACACTGAAGCTTTCTTT

v_call: TRBV9
d_call: NA
clone_size: NA
j_call: TRBJ1-6
cdr3_aa: CASSTGRYNSPLHF
cdr3_nt: TGTGCCAGCAGCACGGGACGTTATAATTCACCCCTCCACTTT

v_call: TRBV7-2
d_call: TRBD1
clone_size: NA
j_call: TRBJ1-1
cdr3_aa: CASSFNRGLAEAFF
cdr3_nt: TGTGCCAGCAGCTTTAACAGGGGGCTGGCTGAAGCTTTCTTT

v_call: TRBV7-2
d_call: TRBD1
clone_size: NA
j_call: TRBJ1-2
cdr3_aa: CASSLGGQVYGYTF
cdr3_nt: TGTGCCAGCAGCTTAGGGGGACAGGTCTATGGCTACACCTTC

v_call: TRBV5-1
d_call: NA
clone_size: once
j_call: TRBJ1-3
cdr3_aa: CASSLDSGTGNTIYF
cdr3_nt: TGCGCCAGCAGCTTGGATTCAGGGACTGGAAACACCATATATTTT

v_call: TRBV20-1
d_call: NA
clone_size: NA
j_call: TRBJ1-6
cdr3_aa: CSASRLETPSSYNSPLHF
cdr3_nt: TGCAGTGCTAGTAGGTTGGAGACACCGAGCTCCTATAATTCACCCCTCCACTTT

v_call: TRBV7-2
d_call: TRBD1
clone_size: NA
j_call: TRBJ1-2
cdr3_aa: CASSSGQGRTYGYTF
cdr3_nt: TGTGCCAGCAGCTCGGGACAGGGTCGGACCTATGGCTACACCTTC

v_call: TRBV7-2
d_call: NA
clone_size: NA
j_call: TRBJ1-1
cdr3_aa: CASSLGGTPNTEAFF
cdr3_nt: TGTGCCAGCAGCTTAGGGGGGACACCGAACACTGAAGCTTTCTTT

v_call: TRBV7-2
d_call: NA
clone_size: few
j_call: TRBJ2-3
cdr3_aa: CASSPQDTQYF
cdr3_nt: TGTGCCAGCAGCCCACAGGATACGCAGTATTTT

v_call: TRBV7-2
d_call: TRBD1
clone_size: NA
j_call: TRBJ2-7
cdr3_aa: CASSVSTGAEQYF
cdr3_nt: TGTGCCAGCAGCGTCTCGACAGGGGCCGAGCAGTACTTC

v_call: TRBV20-1
d_call: NA
clone_size: NA
j_call: TRBJ1-3
cdr3_aa: CSASPGPNVGNTIYF
cdr3_nt: TGCAGTGCTAGTCCCGGTCCTAATGTGGGAAACACCATATATTTT

v_call: TRBV7-2
d_call: TRBD1
clone_size: NA
j_call: TRBJ1-1
cdr3_aa: CASSLGTGTEAFF
cdr3_nt: TGTGCCAGCAGCTTAGGGACAGGAACTGAAGCTTTCTTT

v_call: TRBV7-6
d_call: NA
clone_size: NA
j_call: TRBJ1-2
cdr3_aa: CASSLIQGGYGYTF
cdr3_nt: TGTGCCAGCAGCTTAATACAGGGAGGCTATGGCTACACCTTC

v_call: TRBV9
d_call: TRBD2
clone_size: NA
j_call: TRBJ2-3
cdr3_aa: CASSVGRLAGTDTQYF
cdr3_nt: TGTGCCAGCAGCGTAGGCCGACTAGCTGGCACAGATACGCAGTATTTT

v_call: TRBV5-1
d_call: NA
clone_size: few
j_call: TRBJ2-4
cdr3_aa: CASSLGQSQNIQYF
cdr3_nt: TGCGCCAGCAGCTTAGGACAGTCGCAAAACATTCAGTACTTC

v_call: TRBV19
d_call: TRBD1
clone_size: NA
j_call: TRBJ1-6
cdr3_aa: CASSPQGQLNNSPLHF
cdr3_nt: TGTGCCAGTAGTCCTCAGGGACAGCTAAATAATTCACCCCTCCACTTT

v_call: TRBV5-6
d_call: NA
clone_size: NA
j_call: TRBJ2-7
cdr3_aa: CASSLDRTYEQYF
cdr3_nt: TGTGCCAGCAGCTTGGACAGAACGTACGAGCAGTACTTC

v_call: TRBV27
d_call: NA
clone_size: NA
j_call: TRBJ1-5
cdr3_aa: CASSRGSNQPQHF
cdr3_nt: TGTGCCAGCAGTCGAGGGAGCAATCAGCCCCAGCATTTT

v_call: TRBV19
d_call: NA
clone_size: once
j_call: TRBJ2-2
cdr3_aa: CASKDRTNTGELFF
cdr3_nt: TGTGCCAGTAAAGACAGGACGAACACCGGGGAGCTGTTTTTT

v_call: TRBV12-3/TRBV12-4
d_call: NA
clone_size: NA
j_call: TRBJ1-5
cdr3_aa: CASSLATDQPQHF
cdr3_nt: TGTGCCAGCAGTTTAGCAACAGATCAGCCCCAGCATTTT

v_call: TRBV9
d_call: NA
clone_size: NA
j_call: TRBJ2-7
cdr3_aa: CASSVGGREHEQYF
cdr3_nt: TGTGCCAGCAGCGTAGGCGGCAGAGAACACGAGCAGTACTTC

v_call: TRBV28
d_call: TRBD1
clone_size: NA
j_call: TRBJ1-1
cdr3_aa: CASSRNRGQIVMNTEAFF
cdr3_nt: TGTGCCAGCAGCCGTAACAGGGGACAGATCGTAATGAACACTGAAGCTTTCTTT

v_call: TRBV6-5
d_call: NA
clone_size: NA
j_call: TRBJ1-1
cdr3_aa: CASSPQGSNTEAFF
cdr3_nt: TGTGCCAGCAGCCCCCAGGGGTCAAACACTGAAGCTTTCTTT

v_call: TRBV5-1
d_call: TRBD2
clone_size: NA
j_call: TRBJ2-7
cdr3_aa: CARSAGGAEAYEQYF
cdr3_nt: TGCGCCCGCAGCGCCGGGGGGGCGGAAGCCTACGAGCAGTACTTC

v_call: TRBV6-5
d_call: NA
clone_size: once
j_call: TRBJ1-1
cdr3_aa: CASSYPPRQGLSEAFF
cdr3_nt: TGTGCCAGCAGTTACCCCCCGCGGCAGGGTTTATCCGAAGCTTTCTTT

v_call: TRBV6-2/TRBV6-3
d_call: NA
clone_size: NA
j_call: TRBJ2-3
cdr3_aa: CASSWGDQDTQYF
cdr3_nt: TGTGCCAGCAGTTGGGGGGACCAAGATACGCAGTATTTT

v_call: TRBV30
d_call: NA
clone_size: once
j_call: TRBJ2-3
cdr3_aa: CAWSVTGRNTQYF
cdr3_nt: TGTGCCTGGAGTGTAACGGGTAGGAATACGCAGTATTTT

v_call: TRBV29-1
d_call: TRBD2
clone_size: NA
j_call: TRBJ2-3
cdr3_aa: CSVGGAGGSTDTQYF
cdr3_nt: TGCAGCGTTGGGGGAGCGGGGGGCAGCACAGATACGCAGTATTTT

v_call: TRBV5-1
d_call: NA
clone_size: NA
j_call: TRBJ2-5
cdr3_aa: CASSLEGYSGTQYF
cdr3_nt: TGCGCCAGCAGCTTGGAGGGCTATTCGGGGACCCAGTACTTC

v_call: TRBV19
d_call: NA
clone_size: NA
j_call: TRBJ2-7
cdr3_aa: CASSIGASYEQYF
cdr3_nt: TGTGCCAGTAGTATTGGGGCATCCTACGAGCAGTACTTC

v_call: TRBV5-1
d_call: NA
clone_size: NA
j_call: TRBJ1-4
cdr3_aa: CASSSTGTNSNEKLFF
cdr3_nt: TGCGCCAGCAGCTCGACTGGGACAAATTCTAATGAAAAACTGTTTTTT

v_call: TRBV6-5
d_call: NA
clone_size: NA
j_call: TRBJ2-2
cdr3_aa: CASTPIRGSAGELFF
cdr3_nt: TGTGCCAGCACCCCAATCCGGGGATCCGCCGGGGAGCTGTTTTTT

v_call: TRBV19
d_call: NA
clone_size: few
j_call: TRBJ1-5
cdr3_aa: CASSIPPNRPQHF
cdr3_nt: TGTGCCAGTAGTATCCCCCCGAACCGGCCCCAGCATTTT

v_call: TRBV19
d_call: TRBD1
clone_size: NA
j_call: TRBJ1-5
cdr3_aa: CASTQGQGGGGNQPQHF
cdr3_nt: TGTGCCAGTACCCAGGGACAGGGTGGCGGGGGCAATCAGCCCCAGCATTTT

v_call: TRBV14
d_call: NA
clone_size: NA
j_call: TRBJ2-2
cdr3_aa: CASSQFTINRGELFF
cdr3_nt: TGTGCCAGCAGCCAATTCACGATAAACCGGGGGGAGCTGTTTTTT

v_call: TRBV7-8
d_call: NA
clone_size: NA
j_call: TRBJ1-5
cdr3_aa: CASSLAGAGGQPQHF
cdr3_nt: TGTGCCAGCAGCTTAGCAGGGGCGGGAGGCCAGCCCCAGCATTTT

v_call: TRBV4-2
d_call: TRBD1
clone_size: NA
j_call: TRBJ2-1
cdr3_aa: CASSRTGGESSYNEQFF
cdr3_nt: TGTGCCAGCAGCCGGACAGGGGGCGAAAGCTCCTACAATGAGCAGTTCTTC

v_call: TRBV6-1
d_call: NA
clone_size: NA
j_call: TRBJ1-4
cdr3_aa: CASSEAPSFEKLFF
cdr3_nt: TGTGCCAGCAGTGAAGCACCCAGCTTTGAAAAACTGTTTTTT

v_call: TRBV4-3
d_call: NA
clone_size: once
j_call: TRBJ1-5
cdr3_aa: CASSQEVGHQPQHF
cdr3_nt: TGCGCCAGCAGCCAAGAGGTGGGGCATCAGCCCCAGCATTTT

v_call: TRBV5-1
d_call: NA
clone_size: NA
j_call: TRBJ2-1
cdr3_aa: CASSLDRPGNEQFF
cdr3_nt: TGCGCCAGCAGCTTGGACAGGCCAGGCAATGAGCAGTTCTTC

v_call: TRBV9
d_call: NA
clone_size: NA
j_call: TRBJ2-3
cdr3_aa: CASSVGMGDTQYF
cdr3_nt: TGTGCCAGCAGCGTAGGTATGGGAGATACGCAGTATTTT

v_call: TRBV7-6
d_call: NA
clone_size: NA
j_call: TRBJ2-1
cdr3_aa: CASSPIGMRGVDEQFF
cdr3_nt: TGTGCCAGCAGTCCCATAGGGATGAGGGGGGTGGATGAGCAGTTCTTC

v_call: TRBV29-1
d_call: NA
clone_size: NA
j_call: TRBJ1-2
cdr3_aa: CSVDLQGNYGYTF
cdr3_nt: TGCAGCGTCGACCTACAAGGGAACTATGGCTACACCTTC

v_call: TRBV21-1
d_call: NA
clone_size: NA
j_call: TRBJ2-7
cdr3_aa: CASSTGKDEQYF
cdr3_nt: TGTGCCAGCTCAACAGGGAAGGACGAGCAGTACTTC

v_call: TRBV5-1
d_call: NA
clone_size: NA
j_call: TRBJ2-7
cdr3_aa: CASSLGGPEREQYF
cdr3_nt: TGCGCCAGCAGCTTGGGCGGCCCCGAACGGGAGCAGTACTTC